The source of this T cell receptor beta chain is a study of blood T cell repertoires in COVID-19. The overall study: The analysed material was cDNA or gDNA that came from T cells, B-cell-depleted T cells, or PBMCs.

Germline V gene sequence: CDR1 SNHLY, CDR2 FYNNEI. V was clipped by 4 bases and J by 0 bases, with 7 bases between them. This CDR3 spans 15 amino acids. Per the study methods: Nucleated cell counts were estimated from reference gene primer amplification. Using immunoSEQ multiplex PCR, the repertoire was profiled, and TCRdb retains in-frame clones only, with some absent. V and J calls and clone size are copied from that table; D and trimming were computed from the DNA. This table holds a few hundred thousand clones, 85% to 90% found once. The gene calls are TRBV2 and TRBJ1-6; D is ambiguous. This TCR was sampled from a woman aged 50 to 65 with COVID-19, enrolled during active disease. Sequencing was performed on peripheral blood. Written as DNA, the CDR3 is TGTGCCAGCAGTGGCGACAACTCCTATAATTCACCCCTCCACTTT. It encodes CASSGDNSYNSPLHF.